The 20 T cell receptor beta chains listed next were all sequenced from one sample in a study of T cell responses to AZD1222 COVID-19 vaccine. This table comes from immunoSEQ multiplex PCR, and its TCRdb copy is limited to in-frame clones, with some not included. The sample lists more than 85,000 clones; around 85% were seen once. The starting material was peripheral blood, obtained on day 0 of AZD1222 vaccination. These receptors were taken from an adult in good health.

This clone occurred once. This chain joins TRBV7-9 and TRBJ2-5; the match to TRBD1 covers 7 bases. CDR1 is SEHNR and CDR2 is FQNEAQ in the germline V gene (reference sequence). V shed 5 bases and J 2 bases; nucleotides not matched to a gene: 8. This CDR3 has 15 amino acids. As DNA, the CDR3 is TGTGCCAGCAGCGCCCGACAGGGATTACAAGAGACCCAGTACTTC. Protein sequence: CASSARQGLQETQYF.

The chain recombines TRBV18 with TRBJ1-2; no reliable D call. The CDR3 extends over 13 amino acids. Trimming removed 3 bases at V and 8 bases at J, with 13 bases between. The germline V gene has CDR1 KGHSH and CDR2 LQKENI. CDR3 in amino acids: CASSPAGVSGYTF. The CDR3 coding sequence is TGTGCCAGCTCACCTGCCGGGGTCTCGGGCTACACCTTC.

The chain recombines TRBV27 with TRBJ2-3; 16 bases match TRBD2. The length of the CDR3 is 16 residues. J lost 8 bases, V lost 8 bases, and 10 bases had no gene match. Germline V lookup: CDR1 MNHEY, CDR2 SMNVEV (reference sequence). CDR3 amino acids: CASGRGLAGGAVTQYF. The CDR3 bases are TGTGCCAGCGGGCGGGGACTAGCGGGAGGGGCGGTTACGCAGTATTTT.

This clone was observed a single time. CDR3 nucleotides: TGTGCCAGCAGCTTAGCGGGACCTACCTACGAGCAGTACTTC. Protein: CASSLAGPTYEQYF. The chain joins TRBV7-3 to TRBJ2-7; D might be TRBD2 (6 bases). The germline V and J ends were trimmed by 2 bases and 2 bases, with 10 bases remaining between them. The CDR3 spans 14 residues. The germline V gene encodes CDR1 SGHTA and CDR2 FQGTGA.

V and J are TRBV4-1 and TRBJ2-5; the D gene is possibly TRBD2 (5 bases). CDR1 and CDR2 (germline): MGHRA, YSYEKL. With 1 base removed from V and 5 bases from J, the gap between germline ends came to 14 bases. This CDR3 has 15 residues. CDR3 coding DNA: TGCGCCAGCAGCCAAGTGATAGCGTCTCGGGAGACCCAGTACTTC. Translating it yields CASSQVIASRETQYF.

The rearrangement links TRBV6-2 or TRBV6-3 to TRBJ1-1; the D is unclear. CDR3 length: 13 residues. The germline CDR1 and CDR2 sequences are MNHEY and SVGEGT. Trimming removed 6 bases at V and 1 base at J, with 9 bases between. The DNA of the CDR3 is TGTGCCAGCAGCCCCGGAAGGAACACTGAAGCTTTCTTT. Translated: CASSPGRNTEAFF.

The CDR3 loop reads CASSLSGSNTGELFF. The CDR3 bases are TGTGCCAGCAGCCTTAGCGGGTCGAACACCGGGGAGCTGTTTTTT. This chain joins TRBV9 and TRBJ2-2; 7 bases are shared with TRBD2. The trim removed 4 bases at V and 0 bases at J, leaving 3 bases unmatched. The germline CDR1 and CDR2 sequences are SGDLS and YYNGEE. The CDR3 consists of 15 residues.

The rearrangement uses TRBV19 and TRBJ2-5; maybe TRBD1 (5 bases). The CDR3 spans 14 residues. From germline, CDR1 is LNHDA and CDR2 SQIVND (reference sequence). Trimming cost V 4 bases and J 1 base, with 10 bases left between them. CDR3 sequence reads: CASSTPGIQETQYF. The CDR3, as DNA: TGTGCCAGTAGTACGCCAGGGATCCAAGAGACCCAGTACTTC.

The CDR3 here is CASSLDTNGYTF. The CDR3, as DNA: TGTGCCAGCAGCCTGGACACTAATGGCTACACCTTC. V gene TRBV7-8 combines with J gene TRBJ1-2, with a possible D match to TRBD1 (5 bases). The CDR3 runs 12 residues. Germline assignment: CDR1 SGHVS and CDR2 FQNEAQ. Between the trimmed V and J ends, which lost 5 bases and 6 bases, there was a span of 10 bases.

The chain has TRBV14 and TRBJ1-6; D unresolved. The V gene lost 4 bases and the J gene lost 2 bases, with 9 bases spanning the gap. The CDR3 is 15 residues long. The germline V gene encodes CDR1 SGHDN and CDR2 FVKESK. CDR3 nucleotide sequence: TGTGCCAGCAGCCGGGAGGACCCCTATAATTCACCCCTCCACTTT. Encoded protein: CASSREDPYNSPLHF.

This clone was recorded once. This chain connects TRBV30 to TRBJ2-2, with a tentative D call TRBD2 (6 bases). CDR3 length equals 14 residues. Trimming removed 8 bases from V and 0 bases from J, with 13 bases in between. The germline CDR1 and CDR2 sequences are GTSNPN and SVGIG (reference sequence). The CDR3 nucleotides read TGTGCCCAGTGGAGGGGCGCGAACACCGGGGAGCTGTTTTTT. Its translation is CAQWRGANTGELFF.

J is TRBJ2-1 and V is TRBV6-1; 10 bases align to TRBD2. V dropped 4 bases and J dropped 3; count of bases not matched to a gene: 6. The CDR3 runs to 16 residues. From germline, CDR1 is MNHNS and CDR2 SASEGT. The CDR3 bases are TGTGCCAGCAGTGCCAATAGCGGGAGGATCTACAATGAGCAGTTCTTC. The encoded protein is CASSANSGRIYNEQFF.

The CDR3 DNA reads as TGCAGCGTTGAATTGGGACAGGGAGCCACCGGGGAGCTGTTTTTT. As protein: CSVELGQGATGELFF. J is TRBJ2-2 and V is TRBV29-1; 9 positions agree with TRBD1. This CDR3 is built from 15 residues. The trim removed 2 bases at V and 4 bases at J, leaving 5 bases unmatched. Germline CDR1 SQVTM, CDR2 ANQGSEA.

The chain links TRBV28 to TRBJ2-3; 8 bases map to TRBD1. CDR3 length: 15 amino acids. CDR1 and CDR2 from the germline V gene are MDHEN and SYDVKM. Trimming removed 3 bases from V and 5 bases from J; junction bases left unmatched: 7. CDR3 residues: CASSFQTGVGDTQYF. In DNA form, the CDR3 reads TGTGCCAGCAGTTTCCAGACAGGGGTGGGAGATACGCAGTATTTT.

The CDR3 bases are TGTGCCAGCAGTGAAACGACCCAAGAGACCCAGTACTTC. Protein sequence: CASSETTQETQYF. This chain links TRBV2 with TRBJ2-5; D is unresolved. The germline V and J ends were trimmed by 2 bases and 1 base, with 5 bases remaining between them. The CDR3 consists of 13 residues. The germline V gene encodes CDR1 SNHLY and CDR2 FYNNEI.

V usage is TRBV27 and J usage is TRBJ2-3; D is perhaps TRBD2 (6 bases). Germline assignment: CDR1 MNHEY and CDR2 SMNVEV (reference sequence). This CDR3 contains 17 residues. V was trimmed by 3 bases and J by 1 base, leaving 17 bases between them. This chain's CDR3 is CASSFLGGPSGTDTQYF. The DNA of the CDR3 is TGTGCCAGCAGTTTCTTAGGAGGGCCGTCTGGCACAGATACGCAGTATTTT.

The V call is TRBV29-1, the J call TRBJ2-5; D might be TRBD2 (7 bases). The CDR3 covers 12 residues. V gave up 4 bases and J gave up 6 bases, with 12 bases separating them. Germline V CDR1 and CDR2: SQVTM, ANQGSEA. For the CDR3, the DNA is TGCAGCGTTGCGGTGGGGGGGCAGACCCAGTACTTC. It is translated as CSVAVGGQTQYF.

This clone was recorded only once. The chain has TRBV12-3 or TRBV12-4 and TRBJ1-2; maybe TRBD1 (6 bases). The CDR3 totals 13 residues. V was cut by 1 base and J by 8 bases, with 11 bases left in between. CDR3 DNA: TGTGCCAGCAGTTTAGTATCCGGGACAGGCTACACCTTC. Translation gives CASSLVSGTGYTF.

The V and J genes are TRBV11-2 and TRBJ2-3; D might be TRBD1 (5 bases). V lost 4 bases to trimming and J lost 1 base, with 12 bases between them. The CDR3 has 15 amino acids. CDR1 is SGHAT, CDR2 FQNNGV, per germline. This CDR3 is CASSYLKQGTDTQYF. The CDR3 DNA follows: TGTGCCAGCAGCTATTTAAAACAGGGCACAGATACGCAGTATTTT.

The chain links TRBV6-5 to TRBJ1-5; perhaps TRBD1 as D (5 bases). The CDR3 is made up of 15 amino acids. V gave up 0 bases and J gave up 0 bases, with 6 bases separating them. The germline CDR1 and CDR2 sequences are MNHEY and SVGAGI. CDR3 loop: CASSYSRDSNQPQHF. The CDR3 DNA reads TGTGCCAGCAGTTACTCCAGGGATAGCAATCAGCCCCAGCATTTT.